This T cell receptor (beta chain) was observed in a study of early stage breast cancer tumors. Study-wide background: About 80% of the 16 invasive tumors were ER+, PR+ and HER2-. General observations from the study: Enriched TCRB sequences shared across patients were mostly commonly generated sequences.

V lost 0 bases to trimming and J lost 8 bases, with 10 bases between them. The CDR3 runs 13 residues. Germline V CDR1 and CDR2: SEHNR, FQNEAQ (reference sequence). The method was immunoSEQ multiplex PCR; TCRdb's version includes in-frame clones alone and lacks a portion of them. The table includes 25,000 to 35,000 clones, about 80% detected once. Notes on this clone: Its antigen is undetermined.

The sample taken for sequencing was blood. The clonotype comes from a person between 60 and 69 years old with breast cancer. The rearrangement uses TRBV7-9 and TRBJ1-1; D is uncertain. The CDR3, as DNA: TGTGCCAGCAGCTTAGCCGGGGTGGGCGAAGCTTTCTTT. Its protein is CASSLAGVGEAFF.